A single sample is the source of the 25 T cell receptor beta chains below, sequenced in a study of identifying expanded T cells in peripheral blood. The table came from immunoSEQ multiplex PCR; TCRdb's copy has only in-frame clones and leaves some out. The table includes some 93,000 clones, over 75% detected once. Specimen: blood. These receptors originate from a person between 18 and 75 years old in good health.

The chain carries TRBV7-2 and TRBJ2-4, with unresolved D. Deletions cut 6 bases from V and 7 bases from J, with 10 bases between. This CDR3 has 12 residues. Germline V lookup: CDR1 SGHTA, CDR2 FQGNSA. CDR3 in DNA: TGTGCCAGCAGTCTCCCTGGGAACATTCAGTACTTC. It codes for CASSLPGNIQYF.

The rearrangement joins TRBV9 to TRBJ2-7; D may be TRBD2 (6 bases). The CDR3 contains 17 residues. V lost 0 bases to trimming and J lost 2 bases, with 18 bases between them. Germline V gene sequence: CDR1 SGDLS, CDR2 YYNGEE. This chain's CDR3 is CASSVGGLGGPTYEQYF. The CDR3, as DNA: TGTGCCAGCAGCGTAGGTGGTTTGGGGGGACCTACCTACGAGCAGTACTTC.

The rearrangement uses TRBV9 and TRBJ2-7; possibly TRBD1 for D (5 bases). Germline V gives CDR1 SGDLS, CDR2 YYNGEE. V lost 0 bases and J 2 bases, leaving 15 bases between the germline ends. This CDR3 region has 16 residues. CDR3 in DNA: TGTGCCAGCAGCGTAGGAAGCCAGGGTCCGGCCTACGAGCAGTACTTC. Its translation: CASSVGSQGPAYEQYF.

On this clone: An end of the junction differs from the germline gene, which may be a read error. This sequence joins TRBV5-5 and TRBJ2-7; perhaps TRBD2 as D (7 bases). Germline CDR1 is SGHKS and CDR2 is YYEKEE (reference sequence). This CDR3 has 15 amino acids. CDR3 in amino acids: CASTREDSRSYEQYF. In nucleotides, the CDR3 is TGTGCGAGCACCCGGGAGGACAGCCGTTCCTACGAGCAGTACTTC.

The chain combines TRBV7-9 with TRBJ2-7; D gene ambiguous. CDR3 length: 14 amino acids. Trimming removed 4 bases at V and 3 bases at J, with 13 bases between. CDR1 is SEHNR, CDR2 FQNEAQ, per germline (reference sequence). CDR3 region: CASSSPLQDYEQYF. In DNA form, the CDR3 reads TGTGCCAGCAGCTCACCCCTCCAGGACTACGAGCAGTACTTC.

A word on this clone: Other DNA sequences in this sample translate to the same CDR3. The chain links TRBV7-6 to TRBJ2-3; D is ambiguous. CDR3 length equals 12 residues. V shed 2 bases and J shed 0 bases, with 0 bases lying between them. From germline, CDR1 is SGHVS and CDR2 FNYEAQ. This CDR3 reads CASSLSTDTQYF. For the CDR3, the DNA is TGTGCCAGCAGCTTAAGCACAGATACGCAGTATTTT.

The CDR3 sequence is CASSQDEGIWGTEAFF. In DNA form, the CDR3 reads TGCGCCAGCAGCCAAGATGAGGGAATCTGGGGAACTGAAGCTTTCTTT. The V call is TRBV4-3, the J call TRBJ1-1; no clear D. CDR1 and CDR2 from the germline V gene are LGHNA and YSLEER. V gave up 0 bases and J gave up 5 bases, with 16 bases separating them. This CDR3 is built from 16 residues.

The V call is TRBV19, the J call TRBJ1-2; 7 bases line up with TRBD1. The CDR3 covers 14 residues. With 4 bases clipped from V and 4 bases from J, the junction kept 6 bases outside the gene matches. Germline values: CDR1 LNHDA, CDR2 SQIVND (reference sequence). This chain's CDR3 is CASSTPGQIYGYTF. In nucleotides, the CDR3 is TGTGCCAGTAGTACCCCGGGACAGATCTATGGCTACACCTTC. The entire variable domain, with the rest obtained from reference TRBV19 and TRBJ1-2, is as follows: DGGITQSPKYLFRKEGQNVTLSCEQNLNHDAMYWYRQDPGQGLRLIYYSQIVNDFQKGDIAEGYSVSREKKESFPLTVTSAQKNPTAFYLCASSTPGQIYGYTFGSGTRLTVV.

The chain couples TRBV6-5 to TRBJ2-2, with D possibly called TRBD1 or TRBD2 (5 bases each). Trimming shortened V by 5 bases and J by 5 bases, and 15 bases separated the two germline ends. Germline CDR1 and CDR2: MNHEY and SVGAGI. The CDR3 loop spans 15 amino acids. CDR3: CASSTTGTRTGELFF. Written as DNA, the CDR3 is TGTGCCAGCAGTACCACCGGGACCAGAACCGGGGAGCTGTTTTTT.

This chain links TRBV7-2 with TRBJ1-2; D unclear. CDR1 and CDR2 from the germline V gene are SGHTA and FQGNSA. This CDR3 spans 14 amino acids. Between the trimmed V and J ends, which lost 5 bases and 5 bases, there was a span of 15 bases. The CDR3 reads CASSHPGSAYGYTF. CDR3 sequence (DNA): TGTGCCAGCAGCCATCCCGGGTCCGCTTATGGCTACACCTTC.

The CDR3 DNA reads as TGTGCCAGCAGGCCAGACAGGGGGGCCCAGTATTTT. This codes for CASRPDRGAQYF. The V call is TRBV6-1, the J call TRBJ2-3, with TRBD1 matching 9 bases. J lost 12 bases, V lost 6 bases, and 7 bases had no gene match. Germline-derived CDR1 and CDR2 are MNHNS and SASEGT. CDR3 length: 12 residues.

This chain uses TRBV5-1 with TRBJ1-1; 7 bases agree with TRBD1. Germline CDR1 SGHRS, CDR2 YFSETQ. The CDR3 totals 14 residues. The V gene end was trimmed by 2 bases and the J gene end by 4 bases; junction bases not matched to a gene: 5. The CDR3, as DNA: TGCGCCAGCAGCTTCAACTCAGGGGGCACTGAAGCTTTCTTT. This translates into CASSFNSGGTEAFF.

The V gene is TRBV4-1, the J gene TRBJ2-7; TRBD1 matches at 8 bases. V was clipped by 4 bases and J by 3 bases; unmatched bases: 5. CDR3 size: 14 residues. CDR1 and CDR2 (germline): MGHRA, YSYEKL. The CDR3 protein is CASSRRTGFYEQYF. CDR3 DNA sequence: TGCGCCAGCAGCCGCCGGACAGGGTTCTACGAGCAGTACTTC.

The V and J genes are TRBV14 and TRBJ2-1, with D perhaps TRBD1 or TRBD2 (6 bases each). The V end was cut by 2 bases, the J end by 3 bases, with 17 bases between. The V gene's germline CDR1 is SGHDN and CDR2 FVKESK. This CDR3 contains 17 residues. Written as DNA, the CDR3 is TGTGCCAGCAGCCAAAGGGGCGGGACACACATCTACAATGAGCAGTTCTTC. The encoded protein is CASSQRGGTHIYNEQFF.

The genes are TRBV5-1 and TRBJ2-7; TRBD1 might be the D (5 bases). The CDR3 is 15 amino acids. The V gene lost 4 bases and the J gene lost 0 bases, with 14 bases spanning the gap. CDR1 is SGHRS, CDR2 YFSETQ, per germline. The CDR3 bases are TGCGCCAGCAGCCGTACAGGAGTAGACTCCTACGAGCAGTACTTC. This sequence encodes CASSRTGVDSYEQYF.

J is TRBJ2-1 and V is TRBV5-1; D remains unclear. The CDR3 loop spans 16 amino acids. V lost 4 bases to trimming and J lost 1 base, with 15 bases between them. Germline CDR1 is SGHRS and CDR2 is YFSETQ. In DNA, the CDR3 is TGCGCCAGCAGCATCACCGTACGCGCTTCCTACAATGAGCAGTTCTTC. It codes for CASSITVRASYNEQFF.

V gene TRBV5-1 combines with J gene TRBJ2-1, with TRBD1 identical over 9 bases. Germline loops: CDR1 SGHRS, CDR2 YFSETQ. V shed 2 bases, J shed 4 bases, and the junction held 4 bases outside the gene matches. The CDR3 is made up of 15 amino acids. The CDR3 region has the DNA TGCGCCAGCAGCTTCGGGGACAGGGAGTACAATGAGCAGTTCTTC. Residues: CASSFGDREYNEQFF.

The chain couples TRBV10-2 to TRBJ1-1, with a tentative D call TRBD1 (5 bases). The CDR3 consists of 13 residues. Trimming removed 6 bases at V and 5 bases at J, with 13 bases between. Germline loops: CDR1 WSHSY, CDR2 SAAADI. The CDR3 DNA follows: TGCGCCAGCAGGAAACAGGAGGGGACTGAAGCTTTCTTT. This codes for CASRKQEGTEAFF.

The V gene is TRBV27, the J gene TRBJ2-7, with D maybe TRBD1 (6 bases). The CDR3 contains 15 residues. Germline V gene data show CDR1 as MNHEY and CDR2 as SMNVEV (reference sequence). Deletions cut 1 base from V and 2 bases from J, with 12 bases between. CDR3 sequence reads: CASSLYKGTTYEQYF. CDR3 sequence (DNA): TGTGCCAGCAGTTTATATAAGGGGACAACCTACGAGCAGTACTTC.

The chain links TRBV27 to TRBJ2-3, with D unclear. This CDR3 region has 13 residues. From germline, CDR1 is MNHEY and CDR2 SMNVEV (reference sequence). V was trimmed by 4 bases and J by 3 bases, leaving 8 bases between them. Here the CDR3 reads CASSSLGTDTQYF. Written as DNA, the CDR3 is TGTGCCAGCAGTTCGCTAGGGACAGATACGCAGTATTTT.

V gene TRBV30 combines with J gene TRBJ2-7; TRBD2 matches at 7 bases. CDR1 and CDR2 (germline): GTSNPN, SVGIG (reference sequence). The CDR3 sequence is 11 residues long. V shed 8 bases and J 7 bases; nucleotides not matched to a gene: 8. CDR3 nucleotide sequence: TGTGCCGCAGGCGGGGGTCGGGAGCAGTACTTC. As protein: CAAGGGREQYF. Combining the CDR3 with reference TRBV30 and TRBJ2-7 gives the whole variable domain SQTIHQWPATLVQPVGSPLSLECTVEGTSNPNLYWYRQAAGRGLQLLFYSVGIGQISSEVPQNLSASRPQDRQFILSSKKLLLSDSGFYLCAAGGGREQYFGPGTRLTVT.

The J gene is TRBJ1-2, the V gene TRBV19; a weak D match, TRBD1 (5 bases). Trimming removed 9 bases from V and 8 bases from J, with 19 bases in between. The CDR3 covers 13 residues. CDR1 and CDR2 (germline): LNHDA, SQIVND (reference sequence). DNA for the CDR3: TGTGCCAGCGTCGGACAAGGGATGGGAGGCTACACCTTC. Protein sequence: CASVGQGMGGYTF.

The rearrangement joins TRBV19 to TRBJ1-2; TRBD1 might be the D (6 bases). The CDR3 sequence is 15 residues long. V shed 3 bases and J shed 4 bases, with 15 bases lying between them. The germline CDR1 and CDR2 sequences are LNHDA and SQIVND (reference sequence). Written as DNA, the CDR3 is TGTGCCAGTAGTATGACGGGACAAGGGATCTATGGCTACACCTTC. Translating gives CASSMTGQGIYGYTF.

The chain has TRBV18 and TRBJ1-4; D is possibly TRBD1 (5 bases). Trimming cost V 6 bases and J 3 bases, with 11 bases left between them. CDR1 is KGHSH, CDR2 LQKENI, per germline. This CDR3 comprises 14 residues. The CDR3 loop is CASSIRVSNEKLFF. Written as DNA, the CDR3 is TGTGCCAGCTCGATCAGGGTGTCTAATGAAAAACTGTTTTTT.

This chain joins TRBV4-3 and TRBJ1-2; 8 nucleotides agree with TRBD1. Germline V lookup: CDR1 LGHNA, CDR2 YSLEER. The CDR3 is made up of 15 amino acids. V was pared by 0 bases and J by 8 bases, with 8 bases of the junction left unmatched. The CDR3 DNA reads as TGCGCCAGCAGCCAAGACAGGGGGCTGACGGGGGGCTACACCTTC. Amino acids: CASSQDRGLTGGYTF.